This T cell receptor beta chain was recorded in a study of identical twins. Findings of the study overall: Within monozygotic twins, out-of-frame TCR alpha sharing was underestimated by the models. For zero-insertion analyses, partial confounding could come from invariant MAIT and iNKT cells.

cDNA molecules carried unique molecular identifiers, and template switching added a universal primer site. One entry per CDR3 protein, called by TCRdb with MiXCR from the 5' RACE reads. The table lists 250,000 or so distinct CDR3 sequences, around 8.3% of them singletons. A note on this clonotype: Its antigen is not known.

Looked up from germline, CDR1 is SQVTM and CDR2 is ANQGSEA. V was clipped by 0 bases and J by 0 bases, with 3 bases between them. The CDR3 runs 13 residues. These data were likewise used in another study, on yellow fever vaccine responses in identical twins. That paper adds: Twins reportedly mounted vaccine T cell responses that seemed partly convergent, partly personalized.

The V and J genes are TRBV29-1 and TRBJ2-1, with unresolved D. The sequenced sample consisted of CD8+ T cells sorted from blood. This receptor was identified in a woman between 18 and 29 years old in good health. Here the CDR3 reads CSVEEYSYNEQFF. CDR3 in DNA: TGCAGCGTTGAAGAATACTCCTACAATGAGCAGTTCTTC.